Listed here is a single T cell receptor beta chain. Its antigen specificity is not known. No base quality information exists; no much larger clone differs at one position. CDR1 and CDR2, per the germline V gene (reference sequence), are LNHNV and YYDKDF. The CDR3 covers 15 residues, taking in both the cysteine and the phenylalanine. Left in the record is the CDR3 DNA by itself, 45 bases read in frame from the first base. V drops 2 bases and J drops 3 bases, leaving 14 bases in between. This sample is part of a study of control samples from healthy donors and cancer patients (TCRdb year 2020). The library was made by the immunoSEQ multiplex PCR assay. Imported from immuneACCESS, the table was reduced by TCRdb to in-frame sequences with V and J called. These copies leave out some clones; in studies compared against another copy, an unresolved V gene accounts for under half, and the cause of the remainder is not known. This sample comprises tens of thousands of clones, about 85% of them detected only once. The top ten clones comprise roughly 13% of the sample.

Recombination linked TRBV15 to TRBJ2-7; the best D guess is TRBD1, with 7 bases matching. What was sequenced was PBMCs. This clonotype originated in a man aged 60 to 75 with head and neck cancer. The CDR3 reads CATSRQGGYNYEQYF. Here is the DNA: TGTGCCACCAGCAGACAGGGGGGATACAACTACGAGCAGTACTTC.